Shown below are 7 T cell receptor beta chains from a single sample sequenced in a study of shared clonotypes between healthy human individuals. Libraries were prepared by immunoSEQ multiplex PCR; TCRdb keeps only in-frame clonotypes and omits some of them. The data contain about 2 million clones, roughly 95% of them singletons. The sequenced material came from naive CD4+ T cells sorted from blood. Subset in this sample: CD45RA+ positively selected. The origin of the receptors is a man between 18 and 29 years old in good health.

The rearrangement joins TRBV5-1 to TRBJ1-3; no definite D call. V was clipped by 3 bases and J by 0 bases, with 16 bases between them. The CDR3 has 17 residues. The germline gives CDR1 SGHRS, CDR2 YFSETQ. The CDR3 sequence is CASSWSGLRASGNTIYF. In DNA form, the CDR3 reads TGCGCCAGCAGCTGGTCCGGATTAAGGGCCTCTGGAAACACCATATATTTT.

The chain uses TRBV2 and TRBJ2-7, with 7 positions matching TRBD1. The V gene end was trimmed by 7 bases and the J gene end by 7 bases; junction bases not matched to a gene: 13. CDR3 length: 14 amino acids. The germline V gene has CDR1 SNHLY and CDR2 FYNNEI. The CDR3 DNA reads as TGTGCCAGCACTTTCAGGACAGGCACGAGTGAGCAGTACTTC. As protein: CASTFRTGTSEQYF.

The chain combines TRBV7-9 with TRBJ1-2; TRBD1 is a possible D gene (6 bases). V was pared by 6 bases and J by 6 bases, with 14 bases between. The CDR3 contains 13 residues. Per germline, CDR1 SEHNR and CDR2 FQNEAQ (reference sequence). This CDR3 is CASSTQQGNGYTF. The CDR3 bases are TGTGCCAGCAGTACCCAACAGGGAAATGGCTACACCTTC.

The CDR3 DNA reads as TGCGCCAGCAGTGTTGACCGGGGGGGTGTATACAATGAGCAGTTCTTC. Its protein is CASSVDRGGVYNEQFF. The gene calls are TRBV10-1 and TRBJ2-1; 8 positions match TRBD2. V was pared by 4 bases and J by 4 bases, with 9 bases of the junction left unmatched. Germline lookup yields CDR1 WNHNN and CDR2 SYGVQD (reference sequence). The CDR3 has 16 residues.

Points on this clone: Other DNA sequences in the same sample also yield this CDR3. The J gene is TRBJ1-3, the V gene TRBV27; 7 bases are a match to TRBD1. The CDR3 contains 14 residues. Trimming at V came to 4 bases and at J to 4 bases, leaving 4 bases not matched to a gene. Germline V gene lookup returns CDR1 MNHEY and CDR2 SMNVEV (reference sequence). The CDR3 region has the DNA TGTGCCAGCAGTTCGACAGGGACCGGAAACACCATATATTTT. It specifies CASSSTGTGNTIYF.

The rearrangement uses TRBV6-1 and TRBJ1-1; D gene ambiguous. Germline CDR1 and CDR2: MNHNS and SASEGT. This CDR3 has 14 residues. V lost 8 bases, J lost 1 base, and 14 bases lay in between. The CDR3: CASPVPDGNTEAFF. Here the CDR3 DNA reads TGTGCCAGCCCCGTCCCAGACGGGAACACTGAAGCTTTCTTT.

The CDR3 loop is CASRPGQGSYEKLFF. The DNA for the CDR3 is TGTGCCAGCAGACCCGGACAGGGGAGTTATGAAAAACTGTTTTTT. The chain carries TRBV7-9 and TRBJ1-4; 9 positions match TRBD1. The germline gives CDR1 SEHNR, CDR2 FQNEAQ (reference sequence). The CDR3 is made up of 15 amino acids. With V trimmed by 6 bases and J by 6 bases, 8 bases remained unmatched.